Shown below are 18 T cell receptor beta chains from a single sample sequenced in a study of cytomegalovirus exposure and HLA in healthy donors. 13 Jbeta primers and 60 Vbeta primers were used for the PCR. The assay was immunoSEQ multiplex PCR, and TCRdb's table has in-frame clones only and misses some. The listing contains approximately 50,000 clones. Sequenced sample: PBMCs. Receptors originate from a male donor in good health and CMV-seropositive.

Written as DNA, the CDR3 is TGTGCCTGGACTGGTGGGACAGGCGATACAACTAATGAAAAACTGTTTTTT. Amino acids: CAWTGGTGDTTNEKLFF. V gene TRBV30 combines with J gene TRBJ1-4, with 8 bases that match TRBD1. J lost 0 bases, V lost 4 bases, and 10 bases had no gene match. The V gene's germline CDR1 is GTSNPN and CDR2 SVGIG (reference sequence). The length of the CDR3 is 17 residues.

The rearrangement joins TRBV5-6 to TRBJ2-1, with D unresolved. The germline CDR1 and CDR2 sequences are SGHDT and YYEEEE. V was clipped by 1 base and J by 2 bases, with 10 bases between them. This CDR3 has 15 residues. CDR3 DNA: TGTGCCAGCAGCTTGTTTACAGCTACCTACAATGAGCAGTTCTTC. Translating it yields CASSLFTATYNEQFF.

The genes are TRBV6-1 and TRBJ2-3; weak D call: TRBD2 (6 bases). Trimming took 4 bases from V and 3 from J, leaving 14 bases between them. The CDR3 runs 15 residues. The V gene's germline CDR1 is MNHNS and CDR2 SASEGT. CDR3 amino acids: CASSAASVRTDTQYF. DNA for the CDR3: TGTGCCAGCAGTGCAGCTAGCGTGAGAACAGATACGCAGTATTTT.

This chain links TRBV5-6 with TRBJ2-4; 12 bases agree with TRBD1. Germline lookup yields CDR1 SGHDT and CDR2 YYEEEE. This CDR3 has 17 residues. V was clipped by 1 base and J by 7 bases; unmatched bases: 9. CDR3 sequence (DNA): TGTGCCAGCAGCTTGTTGCGGGACAGGGGGCGCTTGAACATTCAGTACTTC. It yields the protein CASSLLRDRGRLNIQYF.

The J gene is TRBJ2-2, the V gene TRBV4-3; D might be TRBD2 (6 bases). Germline V gene data show CDR1 as LGHNA and CDR2 as YSLEER. There are 17 residues in the CDR3. The V gene lost 1 base and the J gene lost 4 bases, with 16 bases spanning the gap. CDR3 coding DNA: TGCGCCAGCAGCCAAGGTTCTCGACTAGTGGGCACCGGGGAGCTGTTTTTT. Amino acid sequence: CASSQGSRLVGTGELFF.

The chain combines TRBV28 with TRBJ2-1, with 13 bases lining up with TRBD2. This CDR3 has 17 residues. The V gene end was trimmed by 2 bases and the J gene end by 7 bases; junction bases not matched to a gene: 8. Germline CDR1 is MDHEN and CDR2 is SYDVKM. This chain's CDR3 is CASSLTSGGALRNEQFF. The CDR3 DNA sequence: TGTGCCAGCAGTTTAACTAGCGGGGGGGCACTTCGTAATGAGCAGTTCTTC.

The chain has TRBV5-4 and TRBJ1-1, with D perhaps matching TRBD1 (6 bases). The V end lost 7 bases, the J end lost 1 base, and 17 bases lay between the germline ends. Germline V lookup: CDR1 SGHNT, CDR2 YYREEE (reference sequence). The CDR3 extends over 15 amino acids. In nucleotides, the CDR3 is TGTGCCAGCCACGATTCCGGGACACGGAACACTGAAGCTTTCTTT. Encoded protein: CASHDSGTRNTEAFF.

The chain joins TRBV7-6 to TRBJ1-4; no firm D call. CDR1 and CDR2 from the germline V gene are SGHVS and FNYEAQ. Trimming shortened V by 5 bases and J by 8 bases, and 9 bases separated the two germline ends. The CDR3 sequence is 12 residues long. In DNA, the CDR3 is TGTGCCAGCAGCGACCCGGGGGAAAAACTGTTTTTT. It is translated as CASSDPGEKLFF.

V gene TRBV6-6 combines with J gene TRBJ2-7, with TRBD2 matching 9 bases. The germline gives CDR1 MNHNY, CDR2 SVGAGI (reference sequence). This CDR3 has 13 residues. Germline trimming cut 6 bases from V and 7 bases from J; bases unmatched to any gene: 7. The CDR3 nucleotides are TGTGCCAGCAGGGCTAGCGGGGAGGGTGAGCAGTACTTC. As protein: CASRASGEGEQYF.

The genes are TRBV28 and TRBJ2-1, with 7 bases that match TRBD2. CDR1 is MDHEN, CDR2 SYDVKM, per germline. The CDR3 extends over 16 amino acids. Trimming at V came to 4 bases and at J to 0 bases, leaving 6 bases not matched to a gene. The CDR3 spells CASSSVGGSSYNEQFF. The CDR3 coding sequence is TGTGCCAGCAGTTCCGTGGGGGGGAGCTCCTACAATGAGCAGTTCTTC.

The chain is built from TRBV6-5 and TRBJ2-1, with 8 bases identical to TRBD2. Germline assignment: CDR1 MNHEY and CDR2 SVGAGI. Trimming removed 7 bases from V and 1 base from J; junction bases left unmatched: 0. The CDR3 runs to 13 residues. Here the CDR3 reads CASTGGSYNEQFF. The CDR3 coding sequence is TGTGCCAGCACGGGGGGGTCCTACAATGAGCAGTTCTTC.

The chain combines TRBV25-1 with TRBJ1-1; 12 nucleotides line up with TRBD1. The J segment lost 3 bases and the V segment lost 3 bases, leaving 11 bases of the junction unmatched. This CDR3 has 18 residues. Per the germline V gene, CDR1 is MGHDK and CDR2 is SYGVNS. In nucleotides, the CDR3 is TGTGCCAGCAGTGAGGTCCCGGGACAGGGGGCCGGAGACACTGAAGCTTTCTTT. It is translated as CASSEVPGQGAGDTEAFF.

The genes are TRBV7-9 and TRBJ1-2; D possibly corresponds to TRBD1 (5 bases). V dropped 5 bases and J dropped 8 bases, with 21 bases sitting between them. The CDR3 loop spans 15 amino acids. Germline CDR1 is SEHNR and CDR2 is FQNEAQ (reference sequence). CDR3 sequence reads: CASSRGNLGLDGYTF. For the CDR3, the DNA is TGTGCCAGCAGCCGGGGAAACCTGGGACTTGACGGCTACACCTTC.

This chain joins TRBV2 and TRBJ2-5; 7 nucleotides line up with TRBD2. Unmatched junction bases numbered 3, after V lost 6 bases and J lost 5 bases. There are 12 residues in the CDR3. The germline V gene has CDR1 SNHLY and CDR2 FYNNEI. The CDR3 is CASRRGTETQYF. The CDR3 DNA sequence: TGTGCCAGCAGGCGGGGGACGGAGACCCAGTACTTC.

The chain carries TRBV30 and TRBJ2-3; TRBD1 matches at 7 bases. J gave up 2 bases and V 0 bases, and 5 bases lay outside the gene matches. CDR1 GTSNPN and CDR2 SVGIG come from the germline V gene (reference sequence). The CDR3 has 15 amino acids. The CDR3 loop reads CAWSVRDSYTDTQYF. CDR3 coding DNA: TGTGCCTGGAGTGTACGGGACAGTTACACAGATACGCAGTATTTT.

The chain is built from TRBV6-5 and TRBJ2-5; TRBD2 matches at 9 bases. The CDR3 covers 15 residues. Germline CDR1 and CDR2: MNHEY and SVGAGI. V was clipped by 3 bases and J by 2 bases; unmatched bases: 4. The CDR3 nucleotides read TGTGCCAGCAGTTATGCGGGGGGGATTCAAGAGACCCAGTACTTC. This codes for CASSYAGGIQETQYF.

The rearrangement links TRBV10-3 to TRBJ2-2; TRBD2 might be the D (6 bases). The V end lost 4 bases, the J end lost 6 bases, and 6 bases lay between the germline ends. The CDR3 contains 12 residues. CDR1 is ENHRY and CDR2 is SYGVKD in the germline V gene. The CDR3 sequence is CAISGGAGELFF. Written as DNA, the CDR3 is TGTGCCATCAGTGGCGGGGCCGGGGAGCTGTTTTTT.

The J gene is TRBJ1-2, the V gene TRBV7-8; a weak D match, TRBD1 (6 bases). The V and J ends lost 5 bases and 4 bases respectively, with 17 bases between them. The CDR3 covers 15 residues. CDR1 and CDR2 (germline): SGHVS, FQNEAQ. CDR3 sequence reads: CASSLTRTDSYGYTF. CDR3 nucleotides: TGTGCCAGCAGCCTCACCCGGACGGACAGCTATGGCTACACCTTC.